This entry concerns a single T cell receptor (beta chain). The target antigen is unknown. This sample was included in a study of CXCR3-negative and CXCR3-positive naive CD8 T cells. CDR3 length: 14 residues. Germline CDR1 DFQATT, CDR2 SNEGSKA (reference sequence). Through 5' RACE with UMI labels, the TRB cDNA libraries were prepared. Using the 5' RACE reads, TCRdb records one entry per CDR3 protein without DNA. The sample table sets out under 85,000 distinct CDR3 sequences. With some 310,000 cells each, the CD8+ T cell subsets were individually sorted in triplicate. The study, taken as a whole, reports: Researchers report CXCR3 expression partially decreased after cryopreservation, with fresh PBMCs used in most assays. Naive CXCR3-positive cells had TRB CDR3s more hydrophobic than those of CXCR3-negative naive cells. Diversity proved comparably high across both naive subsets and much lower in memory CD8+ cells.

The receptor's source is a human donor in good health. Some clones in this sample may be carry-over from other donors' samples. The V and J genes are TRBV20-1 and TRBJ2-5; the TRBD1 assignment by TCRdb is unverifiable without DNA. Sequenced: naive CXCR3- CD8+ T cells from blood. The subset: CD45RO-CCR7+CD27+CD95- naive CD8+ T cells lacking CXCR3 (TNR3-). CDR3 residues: CSASTGDAQETQYF.